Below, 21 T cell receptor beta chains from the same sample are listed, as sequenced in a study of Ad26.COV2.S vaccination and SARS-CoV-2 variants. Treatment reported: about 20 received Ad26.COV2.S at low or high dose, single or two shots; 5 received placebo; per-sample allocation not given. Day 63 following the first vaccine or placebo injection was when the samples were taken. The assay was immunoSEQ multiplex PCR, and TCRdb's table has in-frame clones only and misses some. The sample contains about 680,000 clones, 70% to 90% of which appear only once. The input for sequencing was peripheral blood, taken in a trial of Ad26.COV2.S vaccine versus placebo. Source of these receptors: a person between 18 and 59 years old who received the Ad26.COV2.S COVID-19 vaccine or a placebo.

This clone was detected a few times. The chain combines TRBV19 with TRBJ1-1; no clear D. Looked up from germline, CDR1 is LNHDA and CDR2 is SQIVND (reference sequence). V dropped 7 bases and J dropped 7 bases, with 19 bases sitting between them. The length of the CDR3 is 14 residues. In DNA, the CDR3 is TGTGCCAGTACTCCTACCGGACTGGTGGGTGAAGCTTTCTTT. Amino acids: CASTPTGLVGEAFF.

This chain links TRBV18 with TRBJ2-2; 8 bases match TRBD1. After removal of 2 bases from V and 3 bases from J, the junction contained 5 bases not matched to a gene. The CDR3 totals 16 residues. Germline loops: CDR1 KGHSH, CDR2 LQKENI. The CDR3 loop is CASSPLSGGYTGELFF. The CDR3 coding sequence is TGTGCCAGCTCACCATTATCAGGGGGCTACACCGGGGAGCTGTTTTTT.

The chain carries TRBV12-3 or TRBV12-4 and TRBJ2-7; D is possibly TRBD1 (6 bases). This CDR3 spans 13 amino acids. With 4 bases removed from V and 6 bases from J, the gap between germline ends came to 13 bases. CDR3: CASSSYRAGEQYF. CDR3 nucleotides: TGTGCCAGCAGTTCATACAGGGCTGGCGAGCAGTACTTC.

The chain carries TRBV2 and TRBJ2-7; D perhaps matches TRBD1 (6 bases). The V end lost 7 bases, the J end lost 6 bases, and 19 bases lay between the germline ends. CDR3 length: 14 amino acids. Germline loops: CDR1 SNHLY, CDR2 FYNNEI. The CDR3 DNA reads TGTGCCAGCACCAGGACAGAATCGCCCTCCGAGCAGTACTTC. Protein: CASTRTESPSEQYF. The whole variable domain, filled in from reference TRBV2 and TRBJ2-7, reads EPEVTQTPSHQVTQMGQEVILRCVPISNHLYFYWYRQILGQKVEFLVSFYNNEISEKSEIFDDQFSVERPDGSNFTLKIRSTKLEDSAMYFCASTRTESPSEQYFGPGTRLTVT.

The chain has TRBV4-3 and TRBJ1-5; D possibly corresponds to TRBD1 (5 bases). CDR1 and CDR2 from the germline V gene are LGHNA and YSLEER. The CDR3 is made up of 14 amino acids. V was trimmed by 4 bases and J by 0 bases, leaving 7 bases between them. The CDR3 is CASSPTDSNQPQHF. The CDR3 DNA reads TGCGCCAGCAGCCCGACAGATAGCAATCAGCCCCAGCATTTT.

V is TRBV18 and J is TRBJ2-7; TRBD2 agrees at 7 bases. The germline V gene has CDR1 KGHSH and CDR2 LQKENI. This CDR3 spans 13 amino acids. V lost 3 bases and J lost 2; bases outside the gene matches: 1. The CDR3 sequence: CASSPGRAYEQYF. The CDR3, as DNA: TGTGCCAGCTCACCGGGGAGGGCCTACGAGCAGTACTTC.

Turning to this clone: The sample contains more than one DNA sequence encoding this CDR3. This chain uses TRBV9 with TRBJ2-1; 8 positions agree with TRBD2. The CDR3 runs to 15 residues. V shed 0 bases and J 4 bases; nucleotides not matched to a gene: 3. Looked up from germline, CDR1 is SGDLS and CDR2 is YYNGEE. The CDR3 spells CASSVGTSGYNEQFF. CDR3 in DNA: TGTGCCAGCAGCGTAGGAACTAGCGGTTACAATGAGCAGTTCTTC. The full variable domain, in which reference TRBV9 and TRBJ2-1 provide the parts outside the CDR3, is DSGVTQTPKHLITATGQRVTLRCSPRSGDLSVYWYQQSLDQGLQFLIQYYNGEERAKGNILERFSAQQFPDLHSELNLSSLELGDSALYFCASSVGTSGYNEQFFGPGTRLTVL.

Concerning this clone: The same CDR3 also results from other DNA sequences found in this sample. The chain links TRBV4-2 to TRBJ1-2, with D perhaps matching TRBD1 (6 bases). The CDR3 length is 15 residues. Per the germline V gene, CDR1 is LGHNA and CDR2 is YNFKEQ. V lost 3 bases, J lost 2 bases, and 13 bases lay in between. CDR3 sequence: CASSQGAGANYGYTF. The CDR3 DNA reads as TGTGCCAGCAGCCAGGGCGCGGGGGCCAACTATGGCTACACCTTC.

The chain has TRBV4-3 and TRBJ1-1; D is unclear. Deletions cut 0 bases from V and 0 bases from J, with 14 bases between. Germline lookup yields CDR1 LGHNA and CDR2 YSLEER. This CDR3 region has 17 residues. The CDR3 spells CASSQERGWGMNTEAFF. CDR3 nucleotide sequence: TGCGCCAGCAGCCAAGAGCGGGGATGGGGTATGAACACTGAAGCTTTCTTT.

The DNA for the CDR3 is TGCGCCAGCAGCTTGGGTCAGGGGCATACGAACACTGAAGCTTTCTTT. Translated, it gives CASSLGQGHTNTEAFF. The V gene is TRBV5-1, the J gene TRBJ1-1, with a possible D match to TRBD1 (6 bases). The CDR3 runs 16 residues. V was trimmed by 0 bases and J by 1 base, leaving 13 bases between them. Germline CDR1 reads SGHRS; CDR2 reads YFSETQ.

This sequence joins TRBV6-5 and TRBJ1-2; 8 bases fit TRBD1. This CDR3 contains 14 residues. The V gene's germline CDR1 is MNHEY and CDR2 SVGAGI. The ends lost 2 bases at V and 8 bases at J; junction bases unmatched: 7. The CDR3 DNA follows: TGTGCCAGCAGTTACAGTTTGGACAGGGAGGGCTACACCTTC. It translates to CASSYSLDREGYTF.

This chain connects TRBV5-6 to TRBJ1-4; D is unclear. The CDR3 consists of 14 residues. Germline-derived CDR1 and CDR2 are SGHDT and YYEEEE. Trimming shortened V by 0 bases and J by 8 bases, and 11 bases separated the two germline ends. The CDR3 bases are TGTGCCAGCAGCTTGGCCAGGCAGGAAGAAAAACTGTTTTTT. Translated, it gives CASSLARQEEKLFF.

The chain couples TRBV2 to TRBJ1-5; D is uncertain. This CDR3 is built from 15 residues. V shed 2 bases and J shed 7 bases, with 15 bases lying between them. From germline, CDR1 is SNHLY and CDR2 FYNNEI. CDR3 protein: CASSELTNMNQPQHF. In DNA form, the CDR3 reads TGTGCCAGCAGTGAATTGACTAACATGAACCAGCCCCAGCATTTT.

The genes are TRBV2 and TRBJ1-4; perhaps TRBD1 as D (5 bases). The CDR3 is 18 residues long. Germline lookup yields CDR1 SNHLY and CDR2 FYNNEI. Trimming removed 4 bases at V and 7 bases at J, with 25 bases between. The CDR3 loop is CASSGLQGISSLGEKLFF. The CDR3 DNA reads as TGTGCCAGCAGTGGGCTCCAGGGTATTTCGAGCCTTGGTGAAAAACTGTTTTTT.

The CDR3 nucleotides are TGTGCCAGCAGCGTACAGGGGAGCTCCTACGAGCAGTACTTC. Residues: CASSVQGSSYEQYF. The V and J genes are TRBV9 and TRBJ2-7; D might be TRBD1 (6 bases). V dropped 1 base and J dropped 0 bases, with 8 bases sitting between them. CDR1 and CDR2 (germline): SGDLS, YYNGEE. This CDR3 is 14 amino acids long. The variable domain in full, with the rest retrieved from reference TRBV9 and TRBJ2-7, is DSGVTQTPKHLITATGQRVTLRCSPRSGDLSVYWYQQSLDQGLQFLIQYYNGEERAKGNILERFSAQQFPDLHSELNLSSLELGDSALYFCASSVQGSSYEQYFGPGTRLTVT.

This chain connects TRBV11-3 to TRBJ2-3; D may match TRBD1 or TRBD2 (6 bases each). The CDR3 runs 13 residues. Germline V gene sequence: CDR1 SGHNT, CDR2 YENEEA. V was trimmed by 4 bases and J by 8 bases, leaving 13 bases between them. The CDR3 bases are TGTGCCAGCAGCTCAGCGCCGGGGGCTACGCAGTATTTT. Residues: CASSSAPGATQYF.

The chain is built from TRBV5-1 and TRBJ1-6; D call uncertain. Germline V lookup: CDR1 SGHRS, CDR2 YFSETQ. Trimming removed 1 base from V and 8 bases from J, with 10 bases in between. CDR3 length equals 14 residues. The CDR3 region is CASSLTKGYSPLHF. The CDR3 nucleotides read TGCGCCAGCAGCTTGACGAAGGGATATTCACCCCTCCACTTT.

This CDR3 is CASSHIHTVISGEQFF. The CDR3 bases are TGTGCCAGCAGCCACATTCACACCGTTATCTCTGGTGAGCAGTTCTTC. The chain is built from TRBV14 and TRBJ2-1; D gene unclear. Germline V gene sequence: CDR1 SGHDN, CDR2 FVKESK. Trimming left V 3 bases short and J 9 bases short, with 21 bases between. This CDR3 region has 16 residues.

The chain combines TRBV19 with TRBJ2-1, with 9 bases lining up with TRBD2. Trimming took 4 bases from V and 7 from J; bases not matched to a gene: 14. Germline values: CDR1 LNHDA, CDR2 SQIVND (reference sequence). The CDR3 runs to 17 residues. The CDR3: CASSNLYSGSKGNEQFF. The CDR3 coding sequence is TGTGCCAGTAGTAACCTATATAGCGGGAGTAAGGGGAATGAGCAGTTCTTC.

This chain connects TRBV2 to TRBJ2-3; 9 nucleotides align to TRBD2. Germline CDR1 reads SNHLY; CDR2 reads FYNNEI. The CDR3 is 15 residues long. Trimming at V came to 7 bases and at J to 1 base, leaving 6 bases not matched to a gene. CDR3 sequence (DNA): TGTGCCAGCACGCCGGAGCGGGGGGGCACAGATACGCAGTATTTT. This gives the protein CASTPERGGTDTQYF.

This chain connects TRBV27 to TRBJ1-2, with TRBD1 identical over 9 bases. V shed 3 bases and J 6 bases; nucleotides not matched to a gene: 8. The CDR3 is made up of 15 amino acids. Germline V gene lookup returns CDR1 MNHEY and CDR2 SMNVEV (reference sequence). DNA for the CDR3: TGTGCCAGCAGTTTCACTCCCCGGGACAGGGATGGCTACACCTTC. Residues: CASSFTPRDRDGYTF.